The T cell receptor (beta chain) under discussion was sequenced for a study of blood T cell repertoires in COVID-19. Study context: The analysed material was cDNA or gDNA that came from T cells, B-cell-depleted T cells, or PBMCs.

Sequenced by immunoSEQ multiplex PCR; TCRdb stores in-frame clones only, minus some. The table has roughly 94,000 clones, 65% to 90% seen once; the top ten hold 20% to 25%. V trimming: 8 bases; J trimming: 4 bases; junction bases outside the gene matches: 8. CDR1 and CDR2 (germline): MGHRA, YSYEKL. The CDR3 covers 15 residues. The receptor was derived from a man aged 60 to 69 with acute or convalescent COVID-19. Sequences were obtained from peripheral blood. The chain joins TRBV4-1 to TRBJ2-3; TRBD2 matches at 11 bases. In DNA, the CDR3 is TGCGCCAGCGCGAAGGGACTAGCGGTTTCAGATACGCAGTATTTT. It codes for CASAKGLAVSDTQYF.